This TCR beta chain derives from a study of technical replicates of blood from a few donors. Germline V gene sequence: CDR1 LGHNT, CDR2 FRNRAP. The CDR3 spans 14 residues. With 2 bases removed from V and 4 bases from J, the gap between germline ends came to 9 bases. Generated by immunoSEQ multiplex PCR, the TCRdb table keeps only in-frame clones and is missing some. The sample contains 14,000 or so clones, around 83% of which appear only once. This clone was recorded once. This TCR was sampled from a human donor in good health. Sample: PBMCs. V is TRBV12-5 and J is TRBJ1-5; tentative D call: TRBD1 (6 bases). The CDR3 nucleotides are TGTGCTAGTGGTTTGCAGGGGCAAAATCAGCCCCAGCATTTT. Translation: CASGLQGQNQPQHF.